Reported below is one T cell receptor beta chain. The CDR3 runs 14 residues. V shed 8 bases, J shed 1 base, and the junction held 5 bases outside the gene matches. Looked up from germline, CDR1 is LNHDA and CDR2 is SQIVND (reference sequence). Participants' own reports of clinical history determined their cohort assignment. This sample was taken from a study of blood T cell repertoires in COVID-19. Profiled with immunoSEQ multiplex PCR; TCRdb holds only in-frame clones, not every one. Here the sample spans more than 300,000 clones, approximately 90% being singletons. The sequence was collected from a woman between 18 and 29 years old who had recovered from COVID-19. Material for sequencing was PBMCs or T cells enriched from blood (not recorded which). The rearrangement links TRBV19 to TRBJ1-1; TRBD1 matches 9 bases. The CDR3 DNA reads TGTGCCAGTTGGGGGACAGGGAAGAACACTGAAGCTTTCTTT. This gives the protein CASWGTGKNTEAFF. The full variable domain, its missing parts supplied by reference TRBV19 and TRBJ1-1, is DGGITQSPKYLFRKEGQNVTLSCEQNLNHDAMYWYRQDPGQGLRLIYYSQIVNDFQKGDIAEGYSVSREKKESFPLTVTSAQKNPTAFYLCASWGTGKNTEAFFGQGTRLTVV.